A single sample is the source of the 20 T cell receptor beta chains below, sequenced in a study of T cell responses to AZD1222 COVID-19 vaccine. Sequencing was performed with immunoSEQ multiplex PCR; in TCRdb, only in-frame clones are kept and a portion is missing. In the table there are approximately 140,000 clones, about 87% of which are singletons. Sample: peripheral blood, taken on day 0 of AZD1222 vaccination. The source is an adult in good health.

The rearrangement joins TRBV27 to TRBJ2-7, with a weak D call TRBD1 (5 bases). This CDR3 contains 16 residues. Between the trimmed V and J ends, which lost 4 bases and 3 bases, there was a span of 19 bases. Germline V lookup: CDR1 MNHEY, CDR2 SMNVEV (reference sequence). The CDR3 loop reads CASSSKKTQAFYEQYF. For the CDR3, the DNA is TGTGCCAGCAGTTCCAAAAAAACACAGGCCTTCTACGAGCAGTACTTC.

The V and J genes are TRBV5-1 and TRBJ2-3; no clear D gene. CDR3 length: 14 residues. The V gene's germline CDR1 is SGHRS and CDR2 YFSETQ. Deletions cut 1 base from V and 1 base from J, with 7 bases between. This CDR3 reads CASSLLVRTDTQYF. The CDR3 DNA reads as TGCGCCAGCAGCTTGCTCGTACGCACAGATACGCAGTATTTT.

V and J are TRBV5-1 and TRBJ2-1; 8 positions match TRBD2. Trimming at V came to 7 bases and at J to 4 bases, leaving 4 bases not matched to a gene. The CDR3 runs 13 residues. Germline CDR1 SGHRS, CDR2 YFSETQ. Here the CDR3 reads CASEPGGYNEQFF. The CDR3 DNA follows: TGCGCCAGCGAGCCGGGAGGGTACAATGAGCAGTTCTTC.

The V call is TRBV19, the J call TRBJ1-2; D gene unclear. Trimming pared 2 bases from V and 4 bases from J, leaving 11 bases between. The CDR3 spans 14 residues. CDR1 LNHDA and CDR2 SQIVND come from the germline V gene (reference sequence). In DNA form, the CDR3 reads TGTGCCAGTAGTATATCTGGCAGGACCTATGGCTACACCTTC. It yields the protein CASSISGRTYGYTF.

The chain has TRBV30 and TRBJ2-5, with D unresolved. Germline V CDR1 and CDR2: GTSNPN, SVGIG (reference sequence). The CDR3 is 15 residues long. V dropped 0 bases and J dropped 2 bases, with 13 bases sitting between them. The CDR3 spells CAWSVGPGPQETQYF. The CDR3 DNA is TGTGCCTGGAGTGTAGGACCCGGGCCGCAAGAGACCCAGTACTTC.

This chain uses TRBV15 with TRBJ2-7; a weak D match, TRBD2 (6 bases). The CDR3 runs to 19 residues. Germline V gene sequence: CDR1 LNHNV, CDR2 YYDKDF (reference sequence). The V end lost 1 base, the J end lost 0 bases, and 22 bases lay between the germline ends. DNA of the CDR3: TGTGCCACCAGCAGAGGGGCCCTGGGGCGGGGTAAAAACTCCTACGAGCAGTACTTC. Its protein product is CATSRGALGRGKNSYEQYF.

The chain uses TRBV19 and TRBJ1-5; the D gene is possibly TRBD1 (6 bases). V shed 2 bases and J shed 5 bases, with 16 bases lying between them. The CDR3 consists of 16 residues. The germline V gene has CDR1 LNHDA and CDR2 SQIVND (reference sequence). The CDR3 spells CASSITGTRVDQPQHF. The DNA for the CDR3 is TGTGCCAGTAGTATAACGGGGACACGGGTGGATCAGCCCCAGCATTTT.

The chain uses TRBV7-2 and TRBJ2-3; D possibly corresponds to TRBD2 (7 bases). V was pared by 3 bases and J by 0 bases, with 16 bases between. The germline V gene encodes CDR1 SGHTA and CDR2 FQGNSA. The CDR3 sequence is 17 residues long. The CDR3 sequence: CASSLGGGRPSTDTQYF. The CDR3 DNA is TGTGCCAGCAGCTTGGGCGGGGGCCGACCTAGCACAGATACGCAGTATTTT.

The CDR3 protein is CASRPSRANTGELFF. The CDR3 coding sequence is TGTGCCAGCAGGCCCAGCAGGGCGAACACCGGGGAGCTGTTTTTT. The J gene is TRBJ2-2, the V gene TRBV6-5; D is perhaps TRBD1 (5 bases). V dropped 6 bases and J dropped 0 bases, with 11 bases sitting between them. The CDR3 is 15 residues long. Germline V gene lookup returns CDR1 MNHEY and CDR2 SVGAGI.

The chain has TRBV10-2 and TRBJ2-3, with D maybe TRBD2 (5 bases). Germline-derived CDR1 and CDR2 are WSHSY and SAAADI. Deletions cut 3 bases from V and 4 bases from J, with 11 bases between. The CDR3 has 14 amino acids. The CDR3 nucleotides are TGCGCCAGCAGTGAAGACGGGGAGCCAGATACGCAGTATTTT. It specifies CASSEDGEPDTQYF.

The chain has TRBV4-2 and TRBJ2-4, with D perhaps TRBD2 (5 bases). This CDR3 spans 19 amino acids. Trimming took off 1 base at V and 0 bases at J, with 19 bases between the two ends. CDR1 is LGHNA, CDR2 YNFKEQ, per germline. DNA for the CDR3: TGTGCCAGCAGCCAAGTAACTAGGTCCACTAACCTAGCCAAAAACATTCAGTACTTC. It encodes CASSQVTRSTNLAKNIQYF.

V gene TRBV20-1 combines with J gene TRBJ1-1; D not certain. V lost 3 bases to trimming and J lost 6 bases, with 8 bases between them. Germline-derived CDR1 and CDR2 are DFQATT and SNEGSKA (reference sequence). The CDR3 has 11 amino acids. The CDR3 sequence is CSARVSSEAFF. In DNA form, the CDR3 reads TGCAGTGCTAGGGTCTCCTCTGAAGCTTTCTTT.

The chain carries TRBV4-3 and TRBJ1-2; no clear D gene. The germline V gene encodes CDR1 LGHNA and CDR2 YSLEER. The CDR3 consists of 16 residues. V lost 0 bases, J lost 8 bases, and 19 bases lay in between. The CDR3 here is CASSQDKGQRMRGYTF. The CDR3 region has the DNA TGCGCCAGCAGCCAAGATAAGGGCCAGAGGATGCGGGGCTACACCTTC.

The CDR3 region has the DNA TGTGCCAGCAGTGTAGGGGGCTACGAGCAGTACTTC. Its translation is CASSVGGYEQYF. V usage is TRBV12-3 or TRBV12-4 and J usage is TRBJ2-7; D might be TRBD1 (6 bases). The CDR3 consists of 12 residues. V shed 5 bases and J shed 3 bases, with 8 bases lying between them.

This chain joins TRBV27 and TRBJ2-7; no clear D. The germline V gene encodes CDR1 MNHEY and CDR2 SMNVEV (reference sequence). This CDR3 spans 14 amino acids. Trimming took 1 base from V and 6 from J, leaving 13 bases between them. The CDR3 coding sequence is TGTGCCAGCAGTTTATTTTCAACCCCGGGCGAGCAGTACTTC. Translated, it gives CASSLFSTPGEQYF.

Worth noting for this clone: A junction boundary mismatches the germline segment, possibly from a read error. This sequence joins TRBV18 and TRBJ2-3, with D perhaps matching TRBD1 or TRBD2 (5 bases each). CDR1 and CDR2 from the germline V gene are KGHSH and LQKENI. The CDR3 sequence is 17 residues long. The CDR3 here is CASSPGEGTALTHTQYF. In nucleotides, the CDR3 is TGTGCCAGCTCACCGGGGGAAGGGACGGCTCTCACACATACGCAGTATTTT.

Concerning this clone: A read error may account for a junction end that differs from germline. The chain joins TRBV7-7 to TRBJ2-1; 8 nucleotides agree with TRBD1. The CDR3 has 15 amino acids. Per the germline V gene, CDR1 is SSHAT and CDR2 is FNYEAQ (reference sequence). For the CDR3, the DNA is TGTGCTAGCAGCCCAGGGGGCCCCGCGTACAATGAGCAGTTCTTC. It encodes CASSPGGPAYNEQFF.

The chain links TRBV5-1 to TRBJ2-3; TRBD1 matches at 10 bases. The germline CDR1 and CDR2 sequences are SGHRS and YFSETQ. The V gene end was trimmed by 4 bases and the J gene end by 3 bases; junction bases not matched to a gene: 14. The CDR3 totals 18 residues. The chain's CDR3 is CASSVRSGTGVGTDTQYF. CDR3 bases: TGCGCCAGCAGCGTCCGATCCGGGACAGGGGTTGGTACAGATACGCAGTATTTT.

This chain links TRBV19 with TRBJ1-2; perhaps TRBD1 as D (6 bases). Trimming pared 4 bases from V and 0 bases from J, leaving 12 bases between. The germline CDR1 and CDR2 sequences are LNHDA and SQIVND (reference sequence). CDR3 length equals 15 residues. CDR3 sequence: CASSKLTGANYGYTF. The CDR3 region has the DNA TGTGCCAGTAGTAAATTGACAGGAGCTAACTATGGCTACACCTTC.

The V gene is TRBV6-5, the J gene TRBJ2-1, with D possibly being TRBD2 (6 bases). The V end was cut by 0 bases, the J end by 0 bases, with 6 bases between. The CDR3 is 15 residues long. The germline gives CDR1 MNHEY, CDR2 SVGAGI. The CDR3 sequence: CASSYSGSSYNEQFF. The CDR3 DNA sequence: TGTGCCAGCAGTTACTCCGGGAGCTCCTACAATGAGCAGTTCTTC.